The clone carrying this TCR beta chain has more than one count but fewer than ten. CDR1 and CDR2 (germline): SGHKS, YYEKEE (reference sequence). The CDR3 contains 16 residues. The V gene end was trimmed by 2 bases and the J gene end by 0 bases; junction bases not matched to a gene: 5. The data were taken from a study of T-cell memory formation after mild COVID-19. One entry per CDR3 protein, called by TCRdb with MiXCR from the 5' RACE reads. This repertoire shows some 300,000 distinct CDR3 sequences, approximately 22% found once; its top ten account for 21%. This sequence originates from a man aged 18 to 30 who had mild COVID-19 (a few samples of this study predate the infection). Cell type and time point are not known. V usage is TRBV5-5 and J usage is TRBJ1-5; 7 bases align to TRBD1. The source material was PBMCs or a T cell subset sorted from them (not recorded which). DNA for the CDR3: TGTGCCAGCAGCTTTACAGGGGAATATAGCAATCAGCCCCAGCATTTT. The encoded protein is CASSFTGEYSNQPQHF.